This record covers a single T cell receptor beta chain. Its antigen is not identified. This sample stems from a study of T cells in Graves' hyperthyroidism and ophthalmopathy. Study context: At the time of initial diagnosis and before any treatment, peripheral blood was collected. General study results and limits: Before onset, by a median of 6.5 months, the model predicted ophthalmopathy.

The source material, RNA transcripts, was used to amplify TCR beta CDR3 regions. Using the HTBI primer set, a first-round RT-PCR was run on the TCR CDR3. TCRdb re-derived calls from the multiplex PCR reads in MiXCR, one entry per CDR3 protein. This sample has 300,000 to 450,000 distinct CDR3 sequences; approximately 13% occur once, and the top ten carry about 9.1%. Germline CDR1 and CDR2: LNHDA and SQIVND (reference sequence). After removal of 5 bases from V and 4 bases from J, the junction contained 7 bases not matched to a gene. There are 17 residues in the CDR3. Patients aged 18 to 65 had newly diagnosed hyperthyroidism lasting under 2 months. Uncontrolled infection, other autoimmune disease, pregnancy or lactation led to exclusion.

V usage is TRBV19 and J usage is TRBJ1-6, with 11 bases identical to TRBD1. The receptor was isolated from a young woman with Graves' hyperthyroidism. Sequencing input: blood. The CDR3 here is CASSARDRGGYNSPLHF. In DNA, the CDR3 is TGTGCCAGTAGTGCACGGGACAGGGGGGGATATAATTCACCCCTCCACTTT.